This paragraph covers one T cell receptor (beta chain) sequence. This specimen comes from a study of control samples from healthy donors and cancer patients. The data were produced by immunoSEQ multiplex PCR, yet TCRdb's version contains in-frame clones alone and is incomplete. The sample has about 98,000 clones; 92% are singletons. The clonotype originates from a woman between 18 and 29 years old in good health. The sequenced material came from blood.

This CDR3 is CAISADANSPLHF. CDR3 DNA: TGTGCCATCTCGGCAGACGCCAATTCACCCCTCCACTTT. The chain carries TRBV10-3 and TRBJ1-6; the D is unclear. With 8 bases removed from V and 7 bases from J, the gap between germline ends came to 12 bases. The CDR3 is 13 residues long. CDR1 and CDR2 (germline): ENHRY, SYGVKD.